The subject of this entry is one T cell receptor (beta chain). What it binds is unknown. The sample comes from a study of CD8+ T cells in alopecia areata. Study background: Administration of oral tofacitinib to treated patients was at 5 to 10 mg twice daily. A 6-month off-drug phase came after tofacitinib, which had lasted 6 to 18 months.

Peripheral blood and lesional scalp punch biopsies came from alopecia areata patients. RNA was extracted and reverse transcribed into cDNA as the sequencing template. Data came from immunoSEQ multiplex PCR; TCRdb stores just in-frame clones and leaves some out. Here the sample spans hundreds of thousands of clones, 67% being singletons. The study's findings and limits: Elevated clonality characterized lesional scalp relative to normal scalp, particularly in alopecia totalis/universalis.

This CDR3 has 18 amino acids. The V segment lost 4 bases and the J segment 0 bases; nucleotides outside the gene matches: 8. CDR1 and CDR2 (germline): SGHRS, YFSETQ. The material was CD4+ T cells sorted from blood, obtained at week 0. The sequence was obtained from a human donor with alopecia areata. The chain is built from TRBV5-1 and TRBJ2-6; 9 bases align to TRBD1. The CDR3 sequence is CASSPLGTGRSGANVLTF. CDR3 nucleotide sequence: TGCGCCAGCAGCCCACTTGGGACAGGGCGCTCTGGGGCCAACGTCCTGACTTTC. Together with reference TRBV5-1 and TRBJ2-6, the CDR3 gives the full variable domain: KAGVTQTPRYLIKTRGQQVTLSCSPISGHRSVSWYQQTPGQGLQFLFEYFSETQRNKGNFPGRFSGRQFSNSRSEMNVSTLELGDSALYLCASSPLGTGRSGANVLTFGAGSRLTVL.